The sequence of this T cell receptor beta chain was determined in a study of blood T cells in healthy people across ages. General study findings and limits: Donor CMV status was unknown, possibly confounding expanded clonotype changes.

The germline gives CDR1 SEHNR, CDR2 FQNEAQ (reference sequence). V gave up 5 bases and J gave up 7 bases, with 18 bases separating them. CDR3 size: 15 residues. A second roughly 6 to 11 cycle PCR used barcoded and J-beta primers. TCRdb reanalysed the 5' RACE reads using MiXCR and keeps one entry per CDR3 protein. Here the sample spans about 670,000 distinct CDR3 sequences, roughly half being singletons. In its sample, this clonotype was seen many times. Its specificity is unknown. The material sequenced was blood. This TCR derives from a woman of 80 years or more in good health. The chain is built from TRBV7-9 and TRBJ2-1; D is perhaps TRBD2 (6 bases). CDR3 DNA: TGTGCCAGCAGCCGCGACGTCCTAGCGAAGAATGAGCAGTTCTTC. Its translation: CASSRDVLAKNEQFF.